This T cell receptor beta chain was identified during a study of T cell repertoires in cytomegalovirus infection. Germline V lookup: CDR1 SGHVT, CDR2 SQSDAQ. The CDR3 runs to 15 residues. TCRdb used MiXCR to reprocess the reads, holding one entry per CDR3 protein. The repertoire consists of about 770,000 distinct CDR3 sequences, with 25% to 35% occurring once and the leading ten covering over 10%. Regarding this clonotype: The antigen is not known. Sequence at one end of the junction differs from germline and may be a read error.

The clonotype was recovered from a human donor in good health (CMV status not recorded). Some clones in this sample may be carry-over from other donors' samples. Here the sequenced sample was cultured CD8+ T cells from PBMCs, taken from culture after CMV antigen stimulation. The chain joins TRBV7-4 to TRBJ2-3, with 9 positions matching TRBD1. The CDR3 spells CVSSAGQGGPDTQYF. DNA for the CDR3: TGTGTCAGCAGCGCGGGACAGGGAGGACCAGATACGCAGTATTTT.